Below are 3 T cell receptor beta chains sequenced from a single sample in a study of blood T cell repertoires in COVID-19. Produced via immunoSEQ multiplex PCR; TCRdb's table is partial and in-frame only. The data contain a few hundred thousand clones, 82% of them singletons. Sample: peripheral blood. Source of these receptors: a woman under 30 with acute or convalescent COVID-19.

With regard to this clone: Other DNA variants within this sample encode the same CDR3. The chain uses TRBV24-1 and TRBJ2-4, with D possibly being TRBD1 (6 bases). Trimming took 3 bases from V and 4 from J, leaving 9 bases between them. This CDR3 has 14 residues. In germline, CDR1 is KGHDR, CDR2 SFDVKD. The CDR3 sequence is CATSDGQGKNIQYF. The CDR3, as DNA: TGTGCCACCAGTGATGGGCAGGGGAAAAACATTCAGTACTTC.

This rearrangement joins TRBV24-1 to TRBJ2-3; TRBD1 agrees at 10 bases. Germline CDR1 is KGHDR and CDR2 is SFDVKD. Trimming at V came to 3 bases and at J to 11 bases, leaving 4 bases not matched to a gene. The CDR3 length is 13 residues. The CDR3: CATSDRQGARQYF. In DNA, the CDR3 is TGTGCCACCAGTGATCGACAGGGGGCGAGGCAGTATTTT.

J is TRBJ2-4 and V is TRBV7-2; D is uncertain. The CDR3 extends over 18 amino acids. Trimming shortened V by 5 bases and J by 4 bases, and 24 bases separated the two germline ends. The germline V gene has CDR1 SGHTA and CDR2 FQGNSA. The CDR3 loop is CASSAHRVRSSTKNIQYF. CDR3 bases: TGTGCCAGCAGCGCCCACCGGGTCCGCTCGTCAACTAAAAACATTCAGTACTTC. Based on the CDR3 plus reference TRBV7-2 and TRBJ2-4, the full variable domain is GAGVSQSPSNKVTEKGKDVELRCDPISGHTALYWYRQSLGQGLEFLIYFQGNSAPDKSGLPSDRFSAERTGGSVSTLTIQRTQQEDSAVYLCASSAHRVRSSTKNIQYFGAGTRLSVL.